This T cell receptor beta chain came from a study of T cell repertoires in cytomegalovirus infection. At the level of the study: In the study, CMV epitopes included recently identified HLA-C-restricted and well-studied HLA-B-restricted ones. Carrying CMV and the relevant HLA type showed in public TCR beta signatures.

Regarding this clonotype: Antigen unknown.

TCRdb processed the reads anew with MiXCR; each CDR3 protein has one entry. This table has approximately 770,000 distinct CDR3 sequences, 25% to 35% appearing once. Findings of the study overall: HLA-C-restricted CMV-specific TCR beta clonotypes were dominant in the ex vivo response. Accumulated public TCR beta family frequency recognized individuals carrying CMV together with the relevant HLA.

Sequenced material: cultured CD8+ T cells from PBMCs, taken from culture after CMV antigen stimulation. This TCR was recovered from a human donor in good health (CMV status not recorded). Some clones in this sample may be carry-over from other donors' samples.

CDR3 sequence: CAITVRQGPRDTQYF. The CDR3 coding sequence is TGTGCCATCACAGTAAGACAGGGGCCGAGAGATACGCAGTATTTT. The chain is built from TRBV5-6 and TRBJ2-3, with 8 nucleotides matching TRBD1. This CDR3 is built from 15 residues. The junction had 14 bases not matched to a gene; V was cut back by 9 bases and J by 5 bases. Germline lookup yields CDR1 SGHDT and CDR2 YYEEEE.